Listed below are T cell receptor beta chains from one sample, sequenced in a study of cytomegalovirus exposure and HLA in healthy donors. The data were produced by immunoSEQ multiplex PCR, yet TCRdb's version contains in-frame clones alone and is incomplete. The sample lists roughly 230,000 clones; over 75% were seen once. Sequencing used PBMCs. The receptors derive from a boy aged 5-17 years in good health and CMV-seronegative. The CDR3 runs from the conserved cysteine through the conserved F or W. The order of the fields is J gene, clone size, V gene, D gene, CDR3 protein, CDR3 DNA. The D gene is left open where the match is weak. Clone size is given for some rows only: seen once, a few or many times, or a class if the clone is expanded.

j_gene: TRBJ1-3; abundance: .; v_gene: TRBV18; d_gene: .; CDR3aa: CASSLDRVSGNTIYF; CDR3nt: TGTGCCAGCTCACTGGACAGAGTCTCTGGAAACACCATATATTTT
j_gene: TRBJ1-1; abundance: .; v_gene: TRBV19; d_gene: TRBD1; CDR3aa: CASRAGTGAINTEAFF; CDR3nt: TGTGCCAGTAGGGCCGGGACAGGGGCCATAAACACTGAAGCTTTCTTT
j_gene: TRBJ2-2; abundance: once; v_gene: TRBV7-7; d_gene: .; CDR3aa: CASTDGPNTGELFF; CDR3nt: TGTGCTAGCACTGATGGGCCCAACACCGGGGAGCTGTTTTTT
j_gene: TRBJ1-1; abundance: few; v_gene: TRBV7-3; d_gene: .; CDR3aa: CASSLLPDTEAFF; CDR3nt: TGTGCCAGCAGCTTACTCCCGGACACTGAAGCTTTCTTT
j_gene: TRBJ2-5; abundance: .; v_gene: TRBV5-4; d_gene: .; CDR3aa: CASSLVAAHQETQYF; CDR3nt: TGTGCCAGCAGCTTGGTTGCGGCCCATCAAGAGACCCAGTACTTC
j_gene: TRBJ2-7; abundance: .; v_gene: TRBV6-5; d_gene: .; CDR3aa: CASSGRVHEQYF; CDR3nt: TGTGCCAGCAGTGGCAGGGTTCACGAGCAGTACTTC
j_gene: TRBJ2-5; abundance: .; v_gene: TRBV5-4; d_gene: .; CDR3aa: CASSSADWVRGQETQYF; CDR3nt: TGTGCCAGCAGCTCGGCGGATTGGGTCAGAGGGCAAGAGACCCAGTACTTC
j_gene: TRBJ2-3; abundance: .; v_gene: TRBV7-8; d_gene: TRBD2; CDR3aa: CASSLVLAGATDTQYF; CDR3nt: TGTGCCAGCAGCTTAGTTCTAGCGGGGGCCACAGATACGCAGTATTTT
j_gene: TRBJ1-6; abundance: few; v_gene: TRBV2; d_gene: .; CDR3aa: CASSLNGRGSPLHF; CDR3nt: TGTGCCAGCTCGTTGAACGGCCGGGGATCACCCCTCCACTTT
j_gene: TRBJ1-1; abundance: few; v_gene: TRBV10-3; d_gene: .; CDR3aa: CAITKSWGTRNTEAFF; CDR3nt: TGTGCCATCACTAAGAGTTGGGGGACACGGAACACTGAAGCTTTCTTT
j_gene: TRBJ1-2; abundance: .; v_gene: TRBV5-1; d_gene: TRBD1; CDR3aa: CASSSRTGNYGYTF; CDR3nt: TGCGCCAGCAGCTCCAGGACAGGGAACTATGGCTACACCTTC
j_gene: TRBJ1-2; abundance: .; v_gene: TRBV6-1; d_gene: .; CDR3aa: CASSTREISQHGYTF; CDR3nt: TGTGCCAGCAGTACCCGGGAAATAAGCCAACATGGCTACACCTTC
j_gene: TRBJ2-1; abundance: .; v_gene: TRBV27; d_gene: TRBD2; CDR3aa: CASSLGGGGAEQFF; CDR3nt: TGTGCCAGCAGTTTAGGCGGGGGGGGCGCTGAGCAGTTCTTC
j_gene: TRBJ2-1; abundance: few; v_gene: TRBV2; d_gene: TRBD2; CDR3aa: CASSTSGSTYNEQFF; CDR3nt: TGTGCCAGCAGTACTAGCGGGTCGACCTACAATGAGCAGTTCTTC
j_gene: TRBJ2-5; abundance: .; v_gene: TRBV11-2; d_gene: .; CDR3aa: CASSPTWQETQYF; CDR3nt: TGTGCCAGCAGCCCTACCTGGCAAGAGACCCAGTACTTC
j_gene: TRBJ1-1; abundance: few; v_gene: TRBV5-1; d_gene: TRBD1; CDR3aa: CASSRQGAYTEAFF; CDR3nt: TGCGCCAGCAGCAGACAGGGGGCCTACACTGAAGCTTTCTTT
j_gene: TRBJ2-1; abundance: .; v_gene: TRBV5-1; d_gene: TRBD2; CDR3aa: CASSRALAGEQFF; CDR3nt: TGCGCCAGCAGCAGGGCCTTAGCGGGGGAGCAGTTCTTC
j_gene: TRBJ1-1; abundance: .; v_gene: TRBV11-3; d_gene: TRBD1; CDR3aa: CASSPQGARTEAFF; CDR3nt: TGTGCCAGCAGCCCACAGGGGGCGCGAACTGAAGCTTTCTTT
j_gene: TRBJ2-3; abundance: .; v_gene: TRBV11-1; d_gene: TRBD2; CDR3aa: CASSTSGHTDTQYF; CDR3nt: TGTGCCAGCAGCACTAGCGGGCACACAGATACGCAGTATTTT
j_gene: TRBJ1-2; abundance: .; v_gene: TRBV6-6; d_gene: .; CDR3aa: CASHGGTEDYGYTF; CDR3nt: TGTGCCTCTCACGGGGGGACGGAAGACTATGGCTACACCTTC
j_gene: TRBJ2-5; abundance: .; v_gene: TRBV2; d_gene: .; CDR3aa: CASSRHSKETQYF; CDR3nt: TGTGCCAGCAGTCGACACTCCAAAGAGACCCAGTACTTC
j_gene: TRBJ2-5; abundance: .; v_gene: TRBV4-1; d_gene: TRBD2; CDR3aa: CASSRAGLAGLGGETQYF; CDR3nt: TGCGCCAGCAGCCGAGCGGGACTAGCGGGCCTAGGGGGAGAGACCCAGTACTTC
j_gene: TRBJ2-3; abundance: .; v_gene: TRBV5-6; d_gene: TRBD1; CDR3aa: CASSEGQAGTDTQYF; CDR3nt: TGTGCCAGCAGTGAGGGACAGGCTGGAACAGATACGCAGTATTTT
j_gene: TRBJ2-7; abundance: .; v_gene: TRBV30; d_gene: TRBD1; CDR3aa: CACKPIRTGTLYEQYF; CDR3nt: TGTGCCTGCAAACCGATTAGGACAGGGACCCTCTACGAGCAGTACTTC
j_gene: TRBJ1-2; abundance: .; v_gene: TRBV30; d_gene: .; CDR3aa: CAWSVLQQNYGYTF; CDR3nt: TGTGCCTGGAGTGTATTGCAACAGAACTATGGCTACACCTTC
j_gene: TRBJ2-1; abundance: .; v_gene: TRBV18; d_gene: TRBD2; CDR3aa: CASSPTSGDNEQFF; CDR3nt: TGTGCCAGCTCACCTACTAGCGGGGACAATGAGCAGTTCTTC
j_gene: TRBJ1-1; abundance: .; v_gene: TRBV2; d_gene: .; CDR3aa: CASIEPGNTEAFF; CDR3nt: TGTGCCAGCATAGAACCAGGGAACACTGAAGCTTTCTTT
j_gene: TRBJ2-3; abundance: .; v_gene: TRBV7-2; d_gene: TRBD2; CDR3aa: CASSLQAGGYTQYF; CDR3nt: TGTGCCAGCAGCCTGCAGGCGGGAGGGTATACGCAGTATTTT
j_gene: TRBJ2-7; abundance: .; v_gene: TRBV6-5; d_gene: .; CDR3aa: CASSYRGAEQYF; CDR3nt: TGTGCCAGCAGTTATCGGGGAGCCGAGCAGTACTTC
j_gene: TRBJ2-5; abundance: .; v_gene: TRBV5-6; d_gene: .; CDR3aa: CASRYGGAVETQYF; CDR3nt: TGTGCCAGCAGGTATGGGGGGGCCGTAGAGACCCAGTACTTC
j_gene: TRBJ2-7; abundance: few; v_gene: TRBV29-1; d_gene: TRBD1; CDR3aa: CSVEGDRGLLDEQYF; CDR3nt: TGCAGCGTTGAAGGGGACAGGGGGCTTTTGGACGAGCAGTACTTC
j_gene: TRBJ1-3; abundance: few; v_gene: TRBV10-3; d_gene: TRBD1; CDR3aa: CATQMRPGQGARGNTIYF; CDR3nt: TGTGCCACCCAAATGCGACCGGGACAGGGGGCGCGAGGAAACACCATATATTTT
j_gene: TRBJ1-6; abundance: .; v_gene: TRBV19; d_gene: .; CDR3aa: CASSSRVYNSPLHF; CDR3nt: TGTGCCAGTAGCAGCAGGGTCTACAATTCACCCCTCCACTTT
j_gene: TRBJ1-2; abundance: few; v_gene: TRBV30; d_gene: .; CDR3aa: CAWSVTGLNYGYTF; CDR3nt: TGTGCCTGGAGTGTTACAGGGCTTAACTATGGCTACACCTTC
j_gene: TRBJ2-5; abundance: .; v_gene: TRBV14; d_gene: TRBD2; CDR3aa: CASSQDFSRRFAGGYSSQETQYF; CDR3nt: TGTGCCAGCAGCCAAGACTTCTCCCGACGGTTTGCGGGGGGCTATAGCAGCCAAGAGACCCAGTACTTC
j_gene: TRBJ2-5; abundance: .; v_gene: TRBV4-1; d_gene: TRBD1; CDR3aa: CASSQDPGQGEQYF; CDR3nt: TGCGCCAGCAGCCAAGACCCAGGGCAGGGGGAGCAGTACTTC
j_gene: TRBJ1-2; abundance: .; v_gene: TRBV4-1; d_gene: .; CDR3aa: CASSQERRGGVGYGYTF; CDR3nt: TGCGCCAGCAGCCAAGAACGAAGGGGAGGGGTTGGCTATGGCTACACCTTC
j_gene: TRBJ2-5; abundance: .; v_gene: TRBV7-6; d_gene: TRBD2; CDR3aa: CASSFSGSRQETQYF; CDR3nt: TGTGCCAGCAGCTTTAGCGGGAGCCGCCAAGAGACCCAGTACTTC
j_gene: TRBJ1-5; abundance: .; v_gene: TRBV7-9; d_gene: TRBD1; CDR3aa: CASSPEGTGPQHF; CDR3nt: TGTGCCAGCAGCCCAGAGGGGACAGGGCCCCAGCATTTT
j_gene: TRBJ1-4; abundance: .; v_gene: TRBV5-1; d_gene: .; CDR3aa: CASSLAAARTNEKLFF; CDR3nt: TGCGCCAGCAGCTTGGCGGCAGCGAGGACTAATGAAAAACTGTTTTTT
j_gene: TRBJ2-2; abundance: .; v_gene: TRBV29-1; d_gene: TRBD1; CDR3aa: CSAGTGITGELFF; CDR3nt: TGCAGCGCCGGGACAGGGATCACCGGGGAGCTGTTTTTT
j_gene: TRBJ2-1; abundance: .; v_gene: TRBV4-2; d_gene: TRBD2; CDR3aa: CASSLRGLAAYNEQFF; CDR3nt: TGTGCCAGCAGCCTTCGGGGACTAGCGGCTTACAATGAGCAGTTCTTC
j_gene: TRBJ1-2; abundance: few; v_gene: TRBV13; d_gene: .; CDR3aa: CASSLLQAGGGYTF; CDR3nt: TGTGCCAGCAGCTTACTACAGGCCGGAGGGGGCTACACCTTC
j_gene: TRBJ2-7; abundance: .; v_gene: TRBV7-6; d_gene: TRBD2; CDR3aa: CASSASDGGGIYEQYF; CDR3nt: TGTGCCAGCAGCGCCTCTGATGGCGGGGGGATCTACGAGCAGTACTTC
j_gene: TRBJ1-2; abundance: once; v_gene: TRBV29-1; d_gene: .; CDR3aa: CSVEAGGGYTF; CDR3nt: TGCAGCGTTGAAGCCGGGGGGGGCTACACCTTC
j_gene: TRBJ2-1; abundance: .; v_gene: TRBV7-9; d_gene: TRBD1; CDR3aa: CASSRPTGYYNEQFF; CDR3nt: TGTGCCAGCAGTCGCCCGACAGGGTACTACAATGAGCAGTTCTTC
j_gene: TRBJ1-1; abundance: .; v_gene: TRBV5-1; d_gene: .; CDR3aa: CASSLAGDFNTEAFF; CDR3nt: TGCGCCAGCAGCTTGGCCGGGGACTTTAACACTGAAGCTTTCTTT
j_gene: TRBJ1-3; abundance: .; v_gene: TRBV6-4; d_gene: .; CDR3aa: CASSVGGLGNTIYF; CDR3nt: TGTGCCAGCAGTGTGGGGGGGTTAGGAAACACCATATATTTT
j_gene: TRBJ1-1; abundance: .; v_gene: TRBV30; d_gene: .; CDR3aa: CASGMNTEAFF; CDR3nt: TGTGCCTCAGGAATGAACACTGAAGCTTTCTTT
j_gene: TRBJ2-2; abundance: .; v_gene: TRBV11-3; d_gene: TRBD2; CDR3aa: CASSSPIGTSGNTEELFF; CDR3nt: TGTGCCAGCAGCTCCCCGATTGGGACTAGCGGGAACACCGAGGAGCTGTTTTTT
j_gene: TRBJ2-7; abundance: .; v_gene: TRBV5-1; d_gene: TRBD1; CDR3aa: CASSRDRVNEQYF; CDR3nt: TGCGCCAGCAGCCGGGACAGGGTGAACGAGCAGTACTTC